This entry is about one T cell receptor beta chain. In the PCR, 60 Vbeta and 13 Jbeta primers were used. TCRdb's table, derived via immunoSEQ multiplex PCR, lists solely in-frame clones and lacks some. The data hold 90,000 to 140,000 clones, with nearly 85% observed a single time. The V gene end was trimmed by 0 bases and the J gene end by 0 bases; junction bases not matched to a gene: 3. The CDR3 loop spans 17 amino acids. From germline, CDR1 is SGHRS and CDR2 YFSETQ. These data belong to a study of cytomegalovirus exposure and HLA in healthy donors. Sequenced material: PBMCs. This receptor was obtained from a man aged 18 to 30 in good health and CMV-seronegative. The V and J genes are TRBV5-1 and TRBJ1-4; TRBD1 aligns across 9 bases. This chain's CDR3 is CASSLGTGAPTNEKLFF. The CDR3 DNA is TGCGCCAGCAGCTTGGGGACAGGGGCACCAACTAATGAAAAACTGTTTTTT.